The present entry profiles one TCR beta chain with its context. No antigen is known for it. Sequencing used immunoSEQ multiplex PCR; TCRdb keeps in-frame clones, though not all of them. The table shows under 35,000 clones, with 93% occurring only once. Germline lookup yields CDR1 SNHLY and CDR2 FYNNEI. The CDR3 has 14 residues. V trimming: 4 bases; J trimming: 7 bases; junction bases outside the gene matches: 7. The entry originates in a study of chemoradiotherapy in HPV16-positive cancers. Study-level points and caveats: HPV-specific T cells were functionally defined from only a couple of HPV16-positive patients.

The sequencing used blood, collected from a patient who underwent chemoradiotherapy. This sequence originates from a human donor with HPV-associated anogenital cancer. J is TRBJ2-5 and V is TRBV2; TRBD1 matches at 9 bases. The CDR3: CASSVQGQGRTQYF. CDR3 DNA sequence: TGTGCCAGCAGTGTCCAAGGACAGGGGAGGACCCAGTACTTC.